One and the same sample provided the 13 T cell receptor beta chains below, sequenced in a study of blood T cell repertoires in COVID-19. Method: immunoSEQ multiplex PCR; TCRdb's copy keeps in-frame clones and lacks some. The sample lists 350,000 to 400,000 clones; 89% were seen once. Sample: PBMCs or T cells enriched from blood (not recorded which). The receptors stem from a woman in her 30s who had recovered from COVID-19.

The chain couples TRBV18 to TRBJ1-3; 7 bases map to TRBD1. Germline V lookup: CDR1 KGHSH, CDR2 LQKENI. The J segment lost 0 bases and the V segment lost 4 bases, leaving 12 bases of the junction unmatched. The CDR3 totals 18 residues. The CDR3 region is CASSLNPGTDTSGNTIYF. CDR3 sequence (DNA): TGTGCCAGCTCACTAAATCCCGGGACAGACACCTCTGGAAACACCATATATTTT.

J is TRBJ1-2 and V is TRBV9, with unresolved D. V lost 0 bases and J 2 bases, leaving 8 bases between the germline ends. The CDR3 spans 14 residues. CDR1 is SGDLS, CDR2 YYNGEE, per germline. The CDR3 reads CASSVDPANYGYTF. The DNA of the CDR3 is TGTGCCAGCAGCGTAGACCCAGCGAACTATGGCTACACCTTC.

This clone has only one observation. This chain links TRBV21-1 with TRBJ1-2; TRBD1 reflects the table's D call only, with no check against the DNA. TRBV21-1 is described as a pseudogene. The length of the CDR3 is 17 residues. CDR3 sequence reads: CASTLRGHKFLNYGYTF. The CDR3 DNA sequence: TGTGCCAGCACCCTAAGGGGCCACAAGTTCCTTAACTATGGCTACACCTTC.

This clone was seen only once. This chain connects TRBV19 to TRBJ1-4; possible D gene TRBD1, 6 bases. CDR1 LNHDA and CDR2 SQIVND come from the germline V gene (reference sequence). CDR3 length: 14 amino acids. Trimming removed 5 bases at V and 5 bases at J, with 12 bases between. CDR3 nucleotide sequence: TGTGCCAGTAGTTGGACAGAAAGGAATGAAAAACTGTTTTTT. Protein: CASSWTERNEKLFF.

This chain uses TRBV2 with TRBJ2-7; 11 nucleotides align to TRBD1. This CDR3 spans 13 amino acids. The V and J ends lost 6 bases and 6 bases, in that order; junction bases with no gene match: 4. Germline V CDR1 and CDR2: SNHLY, FYNNEI. The CDR3: CASSPDRGLEQYF. The DNA of the CDR3 is TGTGCCAGCAGCCCGGACAGGGGGCTCGAGCAGTACTTC.

V is TRBV21-1 and J is TRBJ1-1; the table's D call TRBD1 went unverified against the DNA. TRBV21-1 counts as a pseudogene. The CDR3 sequence is 13 residues long. The CDR3 region is CASSFRAHAEAFF. For the CDR3, the DNA is TGTGCCAGCAGCTTCAGGGCCCACGCTGAAGCTTTCTTT.

This rearrangement joins TRBV27 to TRBJ1-6, with 7 bases identical to TRBD1. This CDR3 comprises 16 residues. CDR1 MNHEY and CDR2 SMNVEV come from the germline V gene (reference sequence). V shed 0 bases and J 7 bases; nucleotides not matched to a gene: 6. CDR3 DNA: TGTGCCAGCAGTTTATCGCGACAGGGCAGGAATTCACCCCTCCACTTT. Residues: CASSLSRQGRNSPLHF.

The gene calls are TRBV7-8 and TRBJ1-1, with D unclear. From germline, CDR1 is SGHVS and CDR2 FQNEAQ. This CDR3 contains 13 residues. V shed 6 bases and J shed 1 base, with 9 bases lying between them. CDR3 sequence: CASSEAGNTEAFF. The CDR3 coding sequence is TGTGCCAGCAGTGAAGCTGGGAACACTGAAGCTTTCTTT.

The CDR3 reads CASSRATRRWSNYGYTF. CDR3 DNA: TGCGCCAGCAGCCGAGCTACCCGGCGTTGGAGTAACTATGGCTACACCTTC. This chain uses TRBV4-3 with TRBJ1-2; D gene uncertain. The germline gives CDR1 LGHNA, CDR2 YSLEER. V lost 4 bases, J lost 1 base, and 19 bases lay in between. The CDR3 runs 17 residues.

The J gene is TRBJ2-3, the V gene TRBV6-2 or TRBV6-3; D remains unclear. CDR3 size: 16 residues. Germline values: CDR1 MNHEY, CDR2 SVGEGT. V lost 1 base, J lost 4 bases, and 15 bases lay in between. CDR3 residues: CASSYFINLLADTQYF. The CDR3 nucleotides are TGTGCCAGCAGTTACTTCATAAACCTTCTAGCAGATACGCAGTATTTT.

The V and J genes are TRBV7-3 and TRBJ2-3; 8 nucleotides line up with TRBD2. Losses at the gene ends were 5 bases for V and 6 bases for J; bases not matched to a gene: 4. Germline V lookup: CDR1 SGHTA, CDR2 FQGTGA. The CDR3 has 13 residues. The CDR3, as DNA: TGTGCCAGCAGCACTGGGACTAGTGATACGCAGTATTTT. Residues: CASSTGTSDTQYF.

This chain uses TRBV19 with TRBJ2-3, with D possibly matching TRBD2 (6 bases). The germline gives CDR1 LNHDA, CDR2 SQIVND (reference sequence). Trimming took 5 bases from V and 5 from J, leaving 14 bases between them. The CDR3 loop spans 14 amino acids. The DNA for the CDR3 is TGTGCCAGTAGTTTGGGGGGATATTTAGATACGCAGTATTTT. Its protein product is CASSLGGYLDTQYF.

This rearrangement joins TRBV5-1 to TRBJ1-3, with 7 bases aligning to TRBD1. This CDR3 comprises 15 residues. The junction had 4 bases not matched to a gene; V was cut back by 0 bases and J by 4 bases. Per germline, CDR1 SGHRS and CDR2 YFSETQ. The CDR3 DNA reads as TGCGCCAGCAGCTTGGGGGACAGCGACGGAAACACCATATATTTT. This gives the protein CASSLGDSDGNTIYF.